The 5 T cell receptor beta chains presented below share a single source sample, sequenced in a study of CD8+ T cells in alopecia areata. cDNA prepared by RNA extraction and subsequent reverse transcription served as the template for sequencing. The data were produced by immunoSEQ multiplex PCR, yet TCRdb's version contains in-frame clones alone and is incomplete. The sample has more than 110,000 clones; around 60% are singletons. The specimen was CD4+ T cells sorted from blood, collected at week 0. The receptors stem from a human donor with alopecia areata.

The chain couples TRBV30 to TRBJ1-6; TRBD1 aligns across 12 bases. V was clipped by 8 bases and J by 10 bases; unmatched bases: 12. The germline V gene encodes CDR1 GTSNPN and CDR2 SVGIG (reference sequence). The CDR3 has 15 amino acids. The CDR3 spells CAGWDRGRAESPLHF. Written as DNA, the CDR3 is TGTGCCGGATGGGACAGGGGGCGAGCAGAATCACCCCTCCACTTT.

This clone came up once. This rearrangement joins TRBV6-5 to TRBJ1-1, with D tentatively TRBD1 (5 bases). V lost 1 base and J lost 1, with 7 bases in between. The CDR3 covers 14 residues. Germline lookup yields CDR1 MNHEY and CDR2 SVGAGI. The CDR3 spells CASSYWDGNTEAFF. For the CDR3, the DNA is TGTGCCAGCAGTTACTGGGACGGGAACACTGAAGCTTTCTTT.

This chain links TRBV9 with TRBJ1-1; possibly TRBD1 for D (5 bases). Trimming removed 1 base at V and 4 bases at J, with 11 bases between. The CDR3 has 14 amino acids. The V gene's germline CDR1 is SGDLS and CDR2 YYNGEE. The CDR3 nucleotides read TGTGCCAGCAGCGTATGGTCAGGGTTCACTGAAGCTTTCTTT. Translated: CASSVWSGFTEAFF.

This clone has just a few counts. The J gene is TRBJ2-2, the V gene TRBV7-3; perhaps TRBD1 as D (6 bases). Germline V gene data show CDR1 as SGHTA and CDR2 as FQGTGA. The CDR3 loop spans 14 amino acids. V dropped 5 bases and J dropped 2 bases, with 9 bases sitting between them. In nucleotides, the CDR3 is TGTGCCAGCAGCCAGGGACAAAACACCGGGGAGCTGTTTTTT. Its translation is CASSQGQNTGELFF.

V and J are TRBV19 and TRBJ2-5, with 12 positions matching TRBD2. CDR1 is LNHDA and CDR2 is SQIVND in the germline V gene (reference sequence). After removal of 4 bases from V and 2 bases from J, the junction contained 2 bases not matched to a gene. The CDR3 is 15 residues long. CDR3 loop: CASSTGLAGQETQYF. CDR3 DNA: TGTGCCAGTAGTACAGGACTAGCGGGACAAGAGACCCAGTACTTC.